These 13 T cell receptor beta chains originate from one sample sequenced in a study of blood T cells in healthy people across ages. Primers used in a second PCR of roughly 7 to 12 cycles were a sample-barcoded 5' primer and a J-beta primer mix. TCRdb reprocessed the 5' RACE reads via MiXCR and lists one record per CDR3 protein. This table holds about 290,000 distinct CDR3 sequences, 25% to 30% found once. The sequenced sample was blood. The receptors originated from a woman between 65 and 79 years old in good health.

This clonotype was observed a handful of times. CDR3 in amino acids: CASSHTGELFF. In nucleotides, the CDR3 is TGTGCCAGCAGTCACACCGGGGAGCTGTTTTTT. This rearrangement joins TRBV6-2 or TRBV6-3 to TRBJ2-2; D gene unclear. V lost 5 bases and J lost 3, with 1 base in between. The CDR3 runs to 11 residues. Looked up from germline, CDR1 is MNHEY and CDR2 is SVGEGT.

V usage is TRBV5-1 and J usage is TRBJ1-4; D unresolved. Per the germline V gene, CDR1 is SGHRS and CDR2 is YFSETQ. This CDR3 comprises 15 residues. Trimming pared 4 bases from V and 3 bases from J, leaving 13 bases between. The chain's CDR3 is CASSKTSQANEKLFF. CDR3 coding DNA: TGCGCCAGCAGCAAAACCTCGCAAGCTAATGAAAAACTGTTTTTT.

The genes are TRBV7-2 and TRBJ2-4; maybe TRBD1 (5 bases). V lost 3 bases, J lost 5 bases, and 17 bases lay in between. Germline V lookup: CDR1 SGHTA, CDR2 FQGNSA. This CDR3 has 16 residues. CDR3 DNA sequence: TGTGCCAGCAGCTTCCACCAGGGTTATGGGGAAAACATTCAGTACTTC. It encodes CASSFHQGYGENIQYF.

This clonotype has only a few counts. The CDR3 loop reads CASSSGISRASTDTQYF. CDR3 sequence (DNA): TGCGCCAGCAGCTCTGGGATTTCGAGAGCCAGCACAGATACGCAGTATTTT. The genes are TRBV5-1 and TRBJ2-3; D gene unclear. The CDR3 covers 17 residues. Trimming shortened V by 3 bases and J by 0 bases, and 17 bases separated the two germline ends. Germline V gene sequence: CDR1 SGHRS, CDR2 YFSETQ.

A few counts support this clonotype. The chain joins TRBV12-3 or TRBV12-4 to TRBJ1-6; D is undetermined. The CDR3 is 16 residues long. V was trimmed by 4 bases and J by 0 bases, leaving 10 bases between them. The CDR3 sequence: CASSSAASSYNSPLHF. CDR3 sequence (DNA): TGTGCCAGCAGTTCGGCAGCAAGCTCCTATAATTCACCCCTCCACTTT.

The CDR3 nucleotides are TGCGCCAGCAGCTTGATGGCAGGGGACACCGGGGAGCTGTTTTTT. Its protein is CASSLMAGDTGELFF. The chain employs TRBV5-1 and TRBJ2-2, with D perhaps matching TRBD1 (6 bases). The CDR3 totals 15 residues. The germline V and J ends were trimmed by 1 base and 3 bases, with 10 bases remaining between them. The germline V gene encodes CDR1 SGHRS and CDR2 YFSETQ. The full variable domain, rest sourced from reference TRBV5-1 and TRBJ2-2, is KAGVTQTPRYLIKTRGQQVTLSCSPISGHRSVSWYQQTPGQGLQFLFEYFSETQRNKGNFPGRFSGRQFSNSRSEMNVSTLELGDSALYLCASSLMAGDTGELFFGEGSRLTVL.

This chain links TRBV29-1 with TRBJ2-1; no reliable D call. This CDR3 comprises 12 residues. The germline gives CDR1 SQVTM, CDR2 ANQGSEA. V was shortened by 8 bases and J by 9 bases, with 17 bases between the two germline ends. The CDR3, as DNA: TGCAGCTATAAGGGCGACCGACCTGAGCAGTTCTTC. It specifies CSYKGDRPEQFF.

This clonotype was counted a few times. The rearrangement uses TRBV4-3 and TRBJ1-4; D is unresolved. The germline CDR1 and CDR2 sequences are LGHNA and YSLEER. V was clipped by 0 bases and J by 8 bases, with 7 bases between them. The CDR3 runs to 13 residues. The CDR3 DNA follows: TGCGCCAGCAGCCAAGATCTGACAGAAAAACTGTTTTTT. This sequence encodes CASSQDLTEKLFF.

The chain has TRBV6-2 or TRBV6-3 and TRBJ1-2; D is undetermined. Trimming shortened V by 5 bases and J by 4 bases, and 17 bases separated the two germline ends. The CDR3 has 15 amino acids. Germline V CDR1 and CDR2: MNHEY, SVGEGT. CDR3 region: CASSLTDRASYGYTF. CDR3 nucleotides: TGTGCCAGCAGTCTGACGGATCGGGCCTCCTATGGCTACACCTTC.

V and J are TRBV9 and TRBJ2-1; tentative D call: TRBD2 (6 bases). The CDR3 is made up of 13 amino acids. Trimming removed 0 bases from V and 8 bases from J, with 9 bases in between. Germline CDR1 reads SGDLS; CDR2 reads YYNGEE. Here the CDR3 DNA reads TGTGCCAGCAGCGTAGTGGAGGGAGATGAGCAGTTCTTC. Translated, it gives CASSVVEGDEQFF.

The chain is built from TRBV6-1 and TRBJ2-3; tentatively, D is TRBD2 (6 bases). In germline, CDR1 is MNHNS, CDR2 SASEGT. V shed 5 bases and J shed 6 bases, with 18 bases lying between them. The CDR3 contains 15 residues. The CDR3 sequence: CASSRDPTGEDTQYF. DNA of the CDR3: TGTGCCAGCAGTCGGGACCCAACGGGAGAGGATACGCAGTATTTT.

The chain employs TRBV7-9 and TRBJ1-2, with D tentatively TRBD1 (6 bases). The germline V and J ends were trimmed by 1 base and 2 bases, with 11 bases remaining between them. The germline V gene has CDR1 SEHNR and CDR2 FQNEAQ (reference sequence). The CDR3 has 15 amino acids. In DNA form, the CDR3 reads TGTGCCAGCAGCTTAGACGGGGGCTCCAACTATGGCTACACCTTC. It is translated as CASSLDGGSNYGYTF.

This clonotype was counted a few times. The genes are TRBV7-3 and TRBJ2-5; TRBD2 aligns across 7 bases. The DNA end is more similar to TRBJ2-1, so the J call may be wrong. Germline V gene sequence: CDR1 SGHTA, CDR2 FQGTGA. The CDR3 totals 18 residues. This chain's CDR3 is CASSLRSSGATSRNEQFF. In DNA form, the CDR3 reads TGTGCCAGCAGCTTAAGATCTAGCGGAGCCACTTCGCGGAATGAGCAGTTCTTC.